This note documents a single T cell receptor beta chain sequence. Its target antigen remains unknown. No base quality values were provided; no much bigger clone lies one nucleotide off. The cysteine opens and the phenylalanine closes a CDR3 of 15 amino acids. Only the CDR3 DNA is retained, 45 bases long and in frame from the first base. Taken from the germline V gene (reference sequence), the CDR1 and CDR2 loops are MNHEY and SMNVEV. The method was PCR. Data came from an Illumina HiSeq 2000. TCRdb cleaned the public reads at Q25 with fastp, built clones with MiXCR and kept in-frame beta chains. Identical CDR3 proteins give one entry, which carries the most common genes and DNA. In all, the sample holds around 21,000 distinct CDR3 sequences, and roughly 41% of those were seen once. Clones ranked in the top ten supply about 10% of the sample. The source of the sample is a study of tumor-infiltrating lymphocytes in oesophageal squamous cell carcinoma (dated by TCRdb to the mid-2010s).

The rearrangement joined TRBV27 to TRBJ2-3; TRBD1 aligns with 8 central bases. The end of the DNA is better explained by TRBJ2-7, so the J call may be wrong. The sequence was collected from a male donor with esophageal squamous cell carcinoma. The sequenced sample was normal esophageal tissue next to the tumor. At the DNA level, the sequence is TGTGCCAGCAGACCTACTAGGGACAGGTACTACGAGCAGTACTTC. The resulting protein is CASRPTRDRYYEQYF.